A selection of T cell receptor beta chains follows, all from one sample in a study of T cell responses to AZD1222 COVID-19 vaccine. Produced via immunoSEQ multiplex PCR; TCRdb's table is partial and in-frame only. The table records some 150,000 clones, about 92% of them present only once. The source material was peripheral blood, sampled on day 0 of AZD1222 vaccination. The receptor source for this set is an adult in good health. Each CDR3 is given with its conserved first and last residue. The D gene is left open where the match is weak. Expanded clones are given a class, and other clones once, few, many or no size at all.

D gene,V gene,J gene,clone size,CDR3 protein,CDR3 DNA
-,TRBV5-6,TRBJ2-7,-,CASSLGSRGAFYEQYF,TGTGCCAGCAGCTTGGGCAGCCGTGGAGCCTTCTACGAGCAGTACTTC
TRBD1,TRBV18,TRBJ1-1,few,CASSPGQGGTGTAFF,TGTGCCAGCTCACCAGGACAGGGCGGGACGGGGACAGCTTTCTTT
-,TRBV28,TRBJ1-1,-,CASQYAGRSAFF,TGTGCCAGCCAGTACGCAGGGCGTTCCGCTTTCTTT
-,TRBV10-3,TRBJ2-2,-,CATRGQTNTGELFF,TGTGCCACCAGAGGACAGACGAACACCGGGGAGCTGTTTTTT
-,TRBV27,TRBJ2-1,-,CASYRGPNEQFF,TGTGCCAGCTACCGGGGGCCCAATGAGCAGTTCTTC
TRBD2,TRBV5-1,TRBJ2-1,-,CASSLELDERSLAGVYEQFF,TGCGCCAGCAGCTTGGAGTTGGACGAGAGATCACTAGCGGGGGTGTATGAGCAGTTCTTC
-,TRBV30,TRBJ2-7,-,CAWSVGTRTSEQYF,TGTGCCTGGAGTGTCGGGACCAGAACTTCCGAGCAGTACTTC
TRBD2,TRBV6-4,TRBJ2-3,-,CASSAFGGVTDTQYF,TGTGCCAGCAGTGCCTTCGGGGGGGTCACAGATACGCAGTATTTT
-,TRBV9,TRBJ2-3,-,CASSTWRGQSTDTQYF,TGTGCCAGCAGCACTTGGAGGGGACAGAGCACAGATACGCAGTATTTT
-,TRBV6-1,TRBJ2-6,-,CASSEYHQEAGANVLTF,TGTGCCAGCAGTGAATACCACCAGGAGGCTGGGGCCAACGTCCTGACTTTC
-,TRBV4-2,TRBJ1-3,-,CASSQERGGSGNTIYF,TGTGCCAGCAGCCAAGAACGAGGGGGCTCTGGAAACACCATATATTTT
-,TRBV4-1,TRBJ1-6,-,CASSQYRGVEDSPLHF,TGCGCCAGCAGCCAGTACCGAGGGGTTGAGGATTCACCCCTCCACTTT
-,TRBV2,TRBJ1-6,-,CASSGSGQGRNSPLHF,TGTGCCAGCAGTGGTTCAGGGCAGGGGAGAAATTCACCCCTCCACTTT
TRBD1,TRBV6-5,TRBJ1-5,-,CASSYDRAYSNQPQHF,TGTGCCAGCAGTTACGACAGGGCTTATAGCAATCAGCCCCAGCATTTT
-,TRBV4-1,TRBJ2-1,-,CASSGTGTEVQFF,TGCGCCAGCAGCGGCACCGGGACTGAGGTGCAGTTCTTC
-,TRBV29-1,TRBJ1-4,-,CSGQGHSEKLFF,TGCAGCGGGCAGGGTCATAGTGAAAAACTGTTTTTT
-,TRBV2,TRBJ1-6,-,CASSWTEYNSPLHF,TGTGCCAGCAGCTGGACAGAGTATAATTCACCCCTCCACTTT
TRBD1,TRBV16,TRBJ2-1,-,CASSPRTGNEQFF,TGTGCCAGCAGCCCCAGGACAGGGAATGAGCAGTTCTTC
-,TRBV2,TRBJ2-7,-,CASSQPGTLRHEQYF,TGTGCCAGCAGTCAACCCGGGACACTAAGACACGAGCAGTACTTC
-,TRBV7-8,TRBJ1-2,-,CASSFDSNYGYTF,TGTGCCAGCAGCTTCGACAGCAACTATGGCTACACCTTC
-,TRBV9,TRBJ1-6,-,CASSVHSQTEGLHF,TGTGCCAGCAGCGTACATAGCCAGACGGAGGGACTCCACTTT
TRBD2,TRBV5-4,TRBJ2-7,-,CASSSAGGVYEQYF,TGTGCCAGCAGCTCGGCCGGGGGGGTCTACGAGCAGTACTTC
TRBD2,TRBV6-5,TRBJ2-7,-,CASRYLAGLGYEQYF,TGTGCCAGCAGGTACCTAGCGGGACTAGGTTACGAGCAGTACTTC
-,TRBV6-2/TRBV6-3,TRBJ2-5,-,CASSRGPKETQYF,TGTGCCAGCAGCCGGGGACCTAAAGAGACCCAGTACTTC
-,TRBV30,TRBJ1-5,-,CAWSRDNVGQPQHF,TGTGCCTGGAGCCGGGACAACGTGGGACAGCCCCAGCATTTT
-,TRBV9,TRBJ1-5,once,CASSARGGNQPQHF,TGTGCCAGCAGCGCCCGAGGGGGCAATCAGCCCCAGCATTTT
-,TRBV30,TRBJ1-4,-,CAWSRPEGPLGLFF,TGTGCCTGGAGTAGGCCCGAGGGCCCACTGGGACTGTTTTTT
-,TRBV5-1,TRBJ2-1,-,CASSSIAGVSNEQFF,TGCGCCAGCAGCTCAATAGCAGGGGTCTCCAATGAGCAGTTCTTC
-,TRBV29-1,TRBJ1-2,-,CSVAREGGYTF,TGCAGCGTTGCCAGGGAAGGTGGCTACACCTTC
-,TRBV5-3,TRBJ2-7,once,CARSLPRAEQYF,TGTGCCAGAAGCTTGCCCAGGGCAGAGCAGTACTTC
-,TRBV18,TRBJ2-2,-,CASSPGGTVGNTGELFF,TGTGCCAGCTCACCCGGCGGGACAGTCGGGAACACCGGGGAGCTGTTTTTT
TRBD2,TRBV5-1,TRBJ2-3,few,CASSTPGGADTQYF,TGCGCCAGCAGCACCCCGGGGGGGGCAGATACGCAGTATTTT
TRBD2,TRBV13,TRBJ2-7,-,CASSPGLAGPGEQYF,TGTGCCAGCAGCCCAGGACTAGCGGGGCCCGGCGAGCAGTACTTC
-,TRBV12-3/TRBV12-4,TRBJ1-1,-,CASRRTGNTEAFF,TGTGCCAGCAGGAGAACAGGGAATACTGAAGCTTTCTTT
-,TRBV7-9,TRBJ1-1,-,CASSSAAAGTEAFF,TGTGCCAGCAGCTCAGCCGCCGCAGGGACTGAAGCTTTCTTT
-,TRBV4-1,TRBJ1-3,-,CASSRFTANPLSGNTIYF,TGCGCCAGCAGTCGATTTACAGCGAACCCCCTCTCTGGAAACACCATATATTTT
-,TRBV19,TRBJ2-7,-,CASSIAGDTSSYEQYF,TGTGCCAGTAGTATAGCCGGGGATACGAGCTCCTACGAGCAGTACTTC
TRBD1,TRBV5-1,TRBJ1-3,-,CASRVTGAGNTIYF,TGCGCCAGCAGGGTTACAGGGGCTGGAAACACCATATATTTT
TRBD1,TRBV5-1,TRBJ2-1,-,CASEEPGQGGNEQFF,TGCGCCAGCGAGGAGCCGGGACAGGGCGGCAATGAGCAGTTCTTC
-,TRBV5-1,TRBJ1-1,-,CASSSDTEAFF,TGCGCCAGCAGCTCCGACACTGAAGCTTTCTTT
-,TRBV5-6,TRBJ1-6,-,CASSFGRLASPLHF,TGTGCCAGCAGCTTCGGACGTCTTGCTTCACCCCTCCACTTT
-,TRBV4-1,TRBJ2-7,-,CASSQVLGEQYF,TGCGCCAGCAGCCAAGTGCTCGGGGAGCAGTACTTC
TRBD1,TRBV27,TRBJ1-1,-,CASSFDPTGAGTEAFF,TGTGCCAGCAGTTTTGACCCCACAGGGGCGGGCACTGAAGCTTTCTTT
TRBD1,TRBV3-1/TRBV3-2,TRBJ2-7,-,CASSQGSGGSSYEQYF,TGTGCCAGCAGCCAAGGGTCAGGGGGCTCCTCCTACGAGCAGTACTTC
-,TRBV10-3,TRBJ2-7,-,CAISVFEGEQYF,TGTGCCATCAGTGTTTTTGAAGGCGAGCAGTACTTC
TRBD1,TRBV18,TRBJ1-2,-,CASSPRTGGKWGGYTF,TGTGCCAGCTCACCCCGGACAGGGGGCAAGTGGGGTGGCTACACCTTC
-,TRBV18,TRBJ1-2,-,CASSSGQGTNYGYTF,TGTGCCAGCTCGTCAGGCCAGGGTACGAACTATGGCTACACCTTC
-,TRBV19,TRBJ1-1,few,CASSIRGGEAFF,TGTGCCAGTAGTATAAGGGGCGGAGAAGCTTTCTTT
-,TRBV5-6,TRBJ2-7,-,CASSAGFEQYF,TGTGCCAGCAGCGCAGGATTCGAGCAGTACTTC
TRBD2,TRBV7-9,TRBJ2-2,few,CATTGGSKNTGELFF,TGTGCCACTACGGGGGGATCAAAGAACACCGGGGAGCTGTTTTTT
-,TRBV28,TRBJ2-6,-,CASSFEHSGANVLTF,TGTGCCAGCAGTTTCGAACACTCTGGGGCCAACGTCCTGACTTTC
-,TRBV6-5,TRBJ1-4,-,CASSFSSIQGGEKLFF,TGTGCCAGCAGTTTTTCCTCGATTCAGGGAGGTGAAAAACTGTTTTTT
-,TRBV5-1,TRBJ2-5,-,CASSLDGSETQYF,TGCGCCAGCAGCTTGGATGGGTCGGAGACCCAGTACTTC
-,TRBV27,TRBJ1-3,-,CASSLSFSFGNTIYF,TGTGCCAGCAGTTTAAGTTTTAGCTTTGGAAACACCATATATTTT
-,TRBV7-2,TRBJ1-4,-,CASSLGGLSNEKLFF,TGTGCCAGCAGCTTAGGGGGGCTATCTAATGAAAAACTGTTTTTT
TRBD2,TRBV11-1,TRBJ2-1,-,CASSFSGGEQFF,TGTGCCAGCAGTTTCAGCGGGGGGGAGCAGTTCTTC
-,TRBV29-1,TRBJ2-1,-,CSTLGAFASSYNEQFF,TGCAGCACCCTTGGGGCGTTCGCGAGCTCCTACAATGAGCAGTTCTTC